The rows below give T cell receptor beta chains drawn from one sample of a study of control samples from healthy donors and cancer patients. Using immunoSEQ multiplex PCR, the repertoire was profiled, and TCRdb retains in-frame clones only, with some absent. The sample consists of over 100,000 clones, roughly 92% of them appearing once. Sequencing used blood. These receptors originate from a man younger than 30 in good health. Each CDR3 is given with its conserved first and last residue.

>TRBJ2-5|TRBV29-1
CSVPLGGGATETQYF
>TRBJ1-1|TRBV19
CASSISWRGDTEAFF
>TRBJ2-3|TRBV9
CASSVGLAADTQYF
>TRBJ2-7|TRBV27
CASSSGQGYTKQYF
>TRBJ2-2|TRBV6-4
CASSDEAGTGELFF
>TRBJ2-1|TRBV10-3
CAIGGNENEQFF
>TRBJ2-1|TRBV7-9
CASSLGASDPGYNEQFF
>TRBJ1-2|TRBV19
CASSPLMGGYTF
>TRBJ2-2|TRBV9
CASSDTQNTGELFF
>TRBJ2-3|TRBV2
CASRTGGSTKTDTQYF
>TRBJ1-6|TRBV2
CASRTGGNNSPLHF
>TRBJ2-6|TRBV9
CASSAGGPGANVLTF
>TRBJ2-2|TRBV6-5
CASSKRGREAGELFF
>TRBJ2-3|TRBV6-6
CASCGGISTDTQYF
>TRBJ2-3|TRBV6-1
CASSEVRQGRTDTQYF
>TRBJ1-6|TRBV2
CASSEEAGTANSPLHF
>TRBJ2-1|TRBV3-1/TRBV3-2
CASSPTSDSYNEQFF
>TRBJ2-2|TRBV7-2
CASSNRNTGELFF
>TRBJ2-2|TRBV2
CATASGRGGTGELFF
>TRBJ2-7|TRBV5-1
CASSLGPRRTSDYEQYF
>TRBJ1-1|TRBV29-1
CSVGAGWTNTEAFF
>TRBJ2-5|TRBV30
CAWSVQGPETQYF
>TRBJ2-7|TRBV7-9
CASSSETGGYYEQYF
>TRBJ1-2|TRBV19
CASSPQVEGYGYTF
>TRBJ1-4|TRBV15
CAINRGLHNEKLFF
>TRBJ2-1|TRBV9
CASSVGLAGDNEQFF
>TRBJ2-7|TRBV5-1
CASSLAGNYEQYF
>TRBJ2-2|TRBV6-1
CASSEGRNTVFIGELFF
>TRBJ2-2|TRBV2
CASSVIFRGQGTGELFF
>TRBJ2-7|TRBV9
CASSLHQDNYEQYF
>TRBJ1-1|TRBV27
CASSLSPGPTEAFF
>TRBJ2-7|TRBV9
CASSSRARGEQYF
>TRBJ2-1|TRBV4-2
CASSQSRAGYNEQFF
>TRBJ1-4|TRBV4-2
CASSAPGQGARGLFF
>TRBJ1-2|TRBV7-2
CASSFDRGGYGYTF
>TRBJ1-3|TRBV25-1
CASARGGNTIYF
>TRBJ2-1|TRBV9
CASSGGSSGTYNEQFF
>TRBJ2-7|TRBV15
CATSPRRTGTAEQYF
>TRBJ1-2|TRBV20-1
CSARNINGYTF
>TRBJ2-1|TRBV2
CASTHLVAGTYSSYNEQFF
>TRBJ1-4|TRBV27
CASSFLGQGEEKLFF
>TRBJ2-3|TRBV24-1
CATSETGGPWDTQYF
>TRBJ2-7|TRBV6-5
CASSYIALATAYEQYF
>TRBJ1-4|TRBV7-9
CASRDNEKLFF
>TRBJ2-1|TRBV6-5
CASSRGAIPRCGFF
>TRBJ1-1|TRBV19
CASSPRGQGAFGAEAFF
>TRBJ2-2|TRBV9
CASQRGDTNTGELFF
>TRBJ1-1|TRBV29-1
CSGERGTVNTEAFF